This entry features one TCR beta chain sequence. Losses at the gene ends were 3 bases for V and 5 bases for J; bases not matched to a gene: 10. The CDR3 length is 15 residues. The V gene's germline CDR1 is SGHRS and CDR2 YFSETQ. This sample is part of a study of OX40 agonist ivuxolimab in advanced cancers. Data came from immunoSEQ multiplex PCR; TCRdb stores just in-frame clones and leaves some out. The sample yields tens of thousands of clones, 85% to 90% seen once. This clonotype was sampled from an adult with an advanced solid tumor such as melanoma, head and neck, liver or kidney cancer. The J gene is TRBJ2-7, the V gene TRBV5-1; TRBD2 matches at 8 bases. Sequences were derived from CD4+ or CD8+ T cells sorted from blood, sampled in a trial of the OX40 agonist ivuxolimab. Written as DNA, the CDR3 is TGCGCCAGCAGCTGGGAGAGCGGGAGTGTCGACGAGCAGTACTTC. It yields the protein CASSWESGSVDEQYF. Drawing the rest from reference TRBV5-1 and TRBJ2-7, the complete variable domain is KAGVTQTPRYLIKTRGQQVTLSCSPISGHRSVSWYQQTPGQGLQFLFEYFSETQRNKGNFPGRFSGRQFSNSRSEMNVSTLELGDSALYLCASSWESGSVDEQYFGPGTRLTVT.